This TCR beta chain was retrieved from a study of T cell responses to AZD1222 COVID-19 vaccine. The assay was immunoSEQ multiplex PCR, and TCRdb's table has in-frame clones only and misses some. The sample yields under 200,000 clones, around 90% seen once. A remark on this clone: Antigen unknown.

Regarding the study as a whole: Only a handful of AZD1222 recipients were seropositive at baseline. Females made up more of the donors, who were largely white British, and clonal diversity may have come out too low.

V shed 1 base and J shed 2 bases, with 12 bases lying between them. The CDR3 runs to 16 residues. The V gene's germline CDR1 is SEHNR and CDR2 FQNEAQ (reference sequence). This TCR was recovered from an adult in good health. This specimen was peripheral blood, taken on day 0 of AZD1222 vaccination. V usage is TRBV7-9 and J usage is TRBJ1-3; the D gene is possibly TRBD1 (5 bases). CDR3 coding DNA: TGTGCCAGCAGCTTAGATACCCAGGGAGCTGGAAACACCATATATTTT. As protein: CASSLDTQGAGNTIYF.